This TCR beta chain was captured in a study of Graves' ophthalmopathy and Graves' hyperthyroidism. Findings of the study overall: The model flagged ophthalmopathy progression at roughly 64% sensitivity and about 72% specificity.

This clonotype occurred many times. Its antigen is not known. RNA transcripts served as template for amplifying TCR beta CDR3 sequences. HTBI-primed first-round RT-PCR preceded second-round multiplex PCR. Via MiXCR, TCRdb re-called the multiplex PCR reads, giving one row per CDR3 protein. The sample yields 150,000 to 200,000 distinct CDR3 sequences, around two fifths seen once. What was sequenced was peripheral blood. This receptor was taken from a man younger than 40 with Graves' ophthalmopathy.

This chain's CDR3 is CASSQVARARETQYF. Here the CDR3 DNA reads TGCGCCAGCAGCCAAGTAGCTAGGGCGAGGGAGACCCAGTACTTC. The chain couples TRBV4-1 to TRBJ2-5; D unclear. Between the trimmed V and J ends, which lost 1 base and 5 bases, there was a span of 14 bases. The CDR3 totals 15 residues. Germline values: CDR1 MGHRA, CDR2 YSYEKL.